The source of this T cell receptor beta chain is a study of T cells after yellow fever vaccination. Across the whole study: Some fractions had low cell numbers, and these were prepared with SMART-Seq v4 Ultra Low Input. Whole-study results and caveats: Clonotypes shared by both compartments, CD4 and CD8, made up a small share.

In making TCR cDNA, 5'RACE template switching added a universal primer site and UMIs to it. TCRdb ran MiXCR on the 5' RACE reads and lists one entry per CDR3 protein. The sample holds around 320,000 distinct CDR3 sequences, approximately 4% seen once. Notes on this clonotype: Antigen: not known.

Sequenced here: PBMCs, sampled 15 days after the yellow fever booster vaccination. The receptor was isolated from a man in his late teens or twenties who received the YFV17D yellow fever vaccine.

The CDR3 loop reads CASRREQGARQPQHF. CDR3 coding DNA: TGTGCCAGCAGACGGGAACAGGGGGCGAGACAGCCCCAGCATTTT. The genes are TRBV12-3 or TRBV12-4 and TRBJ1-5; 9 nucleotides line up with TRBD1. CDR3 length: 15 residues. The trim removed 6 bases at V and 7 bases at J, leaving 10 bases unmatched.